What follows are 32 T cell receptor beta chains derived from one specimen sequenced in a study of PD-1 blockade in classical Hodgkin lymphoma. The table came from immunoSEQ multiplex PCR; TCRdb's copy has only in-frame clones and leaves some out. In the table there are just over 60,000 clones, approximately 89% of which are singletons. Each patient relapsed following autologous stem cell transplantation, and prior brentuximab vedotin exposure differed. The sample in question was peripheral blood mononuclear cells (PBMCs), obtained at baseline. These TCRs come from a human donor with classical Hodgkin lymphoma.

The rearrangement joins TRBV5-4 to TRBJ1-4; TRBD1 matches at 8 bases. CDR3 size: 15 residues. V dropped 4 bases and J dropped 3; count of bases not matched to a gene: 5. Germline-derived CDR1 and CDR2 are SGHNT and YYREEE (reference sequence). For the CDR3, the DNA is TGTGCCAGCAGCACGACAGGGGCGGCTAATGAAAAACTGTTTTTT. It encodes CASSTTGAANEKLFF.

This clone was found once. The chain links TRBV6-1 to TRBJ1-3, with D maybe TRBD1 (5 bases). The germline V gene encodes CDR1 MNHNS and CDR2 SASEGT. The CDR3 has 18 residues. V lost 2 bases to trimming and J lost 3 bases, with 20 bases between them. The CDR3 DNA reads TGTGCCAGCAGTGAATATCCGCCTGGCCAAGGGGTTGGAAACACCATATATTTT. It translates to CASSEYPPGQGVGNTIYF.

The genes are TRBV5-8 and TRBJ1-6; D is possibly TRBD1 (5 bases). CDR1 and CDR2 (germline): SGHTS, YDEGEE. The CDR3 has 19 residues. V lost 4 bases and J lost 1, with 21 bases in between. The CDR3 nucleotides read TGTGCCAGCAGCCTTGACAGTGCTGGTGCTTGGTCCTATAATTCACCCCTCCACTTT. Translation gives CASSLDSAGAWSYNSPLHF.

The chain carries TRBV27 and TRBJ1-1; D is possibly TRBD1 (5 bases). V was cut by 3 bases and J by 5 bases, with 16 bases left in between. Germline CDR1 is MNHEY and CDR2 is SMNVEV (reference sequence). The CDR3 sequence is 15 residues long. As DNA, the CDR3 is TGTGCCAGCAGTTTCCAGGACACCAGTCGTACTGAAGCTTTCTTT. It specifies CASSFQDTSRTEAFF.

This sequence joins TRBV19 and TRBJ2-7; D possibly corresponds to TRBD1 (5 bases). Trimming stripped 6 bases from V and 3 bases from J, with 12 bases between. Germline CDR1 is LNHDA and CDR2 is SQIVND (reference sequence). CDR3 length: 13 residues. The CDR3 is CASSAGLIYEQYF. The CDR3 DNA sequence: TGTGCCAGTAGCGCAGGGTTGATCTACGAGCAGTACTTC.

The chain recombines TRBV6-6 with TRBJ2-2; D gene ambiguous. V was pared by 2 bases and J by 3 bases, with 7 bases between. Germline loops: CDR1 MNHNY, CDR2 SVGAGI (reference sequence). The CDR3 has 14 amino acids. The CDR3 nucleotides read TGTGCCAGCAGTTACAGGCAGGACACCGGGGAGCTGTTTTTT. The encoded protein is CASSYRQDTGELFF.

The V gene is TRBV6-6, the J gene TRBJ1-2; no clear D gene. Germline V gene lookup returns CDR1 MNHNY and CDR2 SVGAGI (reference sequence). Trimming removed 5 bases at V and 4 bases at J, with 11 bases between. CDR3 length equals 13 residues. The CDR3 region has the DNA TGTGCCAGCAGTCATAACAACTTCTATGGCTACACCTTC. Translated: CASSHNNFYGYTF.

The chain combines TRBV7-2 with TRBJ2-1; D not resolved. V was pared by 3 bases and J by 5 bases, with 14 bases between. The CDR3 extends over 15 amino acids. Germline V lookup: CDR1 SGHTA, CDR2 FQGNSA. The CDR3 spells CASSFGSLGNNEQFF. Written as DNA, the CDR3 is TGTGCCAGCAGCTTTGGGTCTTTGGGGAACAATGAGCAGTTCTTC. The complete variable domain, with remaining parts taken from reference TRBV7-2 and TRBJ2-1, reads GAGVSQSPSNKVTEKGKDVELRCDPISGHTALYWYRQSLGQGLEFLIYFQGNSAPDKSGLPSDRFSAERTGGSVSTLTIQRTQQEDSAVYLCASSFGSLGNNEQFFGPGTRLTVL.

The chain links TRBV13 to TRBJ1-1, with D uncertain. The CDR3 is 13 residues long. Germline V lookup: CDR1 PRHDT, CDR2 FYEKMQ (reference sequence). Between the trimmed V and J ends, which lost 0 bases and 2 bases, there was a span of 4 bases. The CDR3 DNA sequence: TGTGCCAGCAGCTTAGGCGGAAACACTGAAGCTTTCTTT. As protein: CASSLGGNTEAFF.

The chain combines TRBV6-5 with TRBJ2-7; 9 nucleotides agree with TRBD1. Looked up from germline, CDR1 is MNHEY and CDR2 is SVGAGI. V lost 2 bases and J lost 4; bases outside the gene matches: 3. The CDR3 loop spans 14 amino acids. CDR3 sequence: CASSYRGTGYEQYF. CDR3 nucleotide sequence: TGTGCCAGCAGTTACCGAGGGACAGGGTACGAGCAGTACTTC.

This rearrangement joins TRBV11-2 to TRBJ2-1; 7 bases match TRBD2. CDR1 and CDR2 (germline): SGHAT, FQNNGV. J gave up 9 bases and V 1 base, and 9 bases lay outside the gene matches. This CDR3 has 15 residues. In nucleotides, the CDR3 is TGTGCCAGCAGCTTAGCCCTCCTGGGGGAGGGTGAGCAGTTCTTC. Translating it yields CASSLALLGEGEQFF.

This chain joins TRBV6-5 and TRBJ1-2; no clear D. Germline CDR1 reads MNHEY; CDR2 reads SVGAGI. There are 12 residues in the CDR3. The V gene lost 2 bases and the J gene lost 8 bases, with 9 bases spanning the gap. The CDR3 bases are TGTGCCAGCAGTTACCAAGGGAACGGCTACACCTTC. It codes for CASSYQGNGYTF.

The V call is TRBV9, the J call TRBJ2-7; D unclear. CDR3 length: 14 residues. The V gene lost 5 bases and the J gene lost 0 bases, with 12 bases spanning the gap. Germline CDR1 reads SGDLS; CDR2 reads YYNGEE. The CDR3 DNA follows: TGTGCCAGCAGTCTCGGGCAGAGCTCCTACGAGCAGTACTTC. It encodes CASSLGQSSYEQYF.

The gene calls are TRBV4-3 and TRBJ1-4, with D perhaps TRBD1 (5 bases). V was trimmed by 0 bases and J by 4 bases, leaving 18 bases between them. Per the germline V gene, CDR1 is LGHNA and CDR2 is YSLEER. This CDR3 is 18 amino acids long. The CDR3 is CASSQDHPREQVNEKLFF. CDR3 coding DNA: TGCGCCAGCAGCCAAGACCATCCCCGCGAACAGGTTAATGAAAAACTGTTTTTT.

Only one count was recorded for this clone. This rearrangement joins TRBV19 to TRBJ1-1; D possibly corresponds to TRBD1 (5 bases). The CDR3 has 13 residues. V was shortened by 6 bases and J by 5 bases, with 13 bases between the two germline ends. CDR1 is LNHDA, CDR2 SQIVND, per germline (reference sequence). CDR3 bases: TGTGCCAGTAGGGGCCCCAGGGAAACTGAAGCTTTCTTT. Its translation: CASRGPRETEAFF.

This chain connects TRBV30 to TRBJ2-1; 7 bases are a match to TRBD1. CDR3 length equals 13 residues. The ends lost 3 bases at V and 6 bases at J; junction bases unmatched: 5. Germline V gene lookup returns CDR1 GTSNPN and CDR2 SVGIG (reference sequence). CDR3 residues: CAWRQGRVNEQFF. CDR3 nucleotides: TGTGCCTGGAGACAGGGGCGTGTCAATGAGCAGTTCTTC.

In nucleotides, the CDR3 is TGTGCCAGCAGCGGCTATGGACAGGGATATTTT. It specifies CASSGYGQGYF. The V gene is TRBV6-1, the J gene TRBJ1-3; 8 bases agree with TRBD1. Germline CDR1 reads MNHNS; CDR2 reads SASEGT. Trimming took 6 bases from V and 15 from J; bases not matched to a gene: 7. The CDR3 is 11 amino acids.

This chain uses TRBV6-5 with TRBJ1-5, with D unresolved. V was clipped by 2 bases and J by 2 bases, with 7 bases between them. Per the germline V gene, CDR1 is MNHEY and CDR2 is SVGAGI. The CDR3 covers 14 residues. CDR3 coding DNA: TGTGCCAGCAGTTACGGGAGGGGCAATCAGCCCCAGCATTTT. Its translation: CASSYGRGNQPQHF.

This chain links TRBV27 with TRBJ1-1; maybe TRBD1 (5 bases). V was cut by 5 bases and J by 1 base, with 5 bases left in between. The CDR3 covers 12 residues. Germline values: CDR1 MNHEY, CDR2 SMNVEV (reference sequence). The CDR3 region has the DNA TGTGCCAGCAGTGACAGGAACACTGAAGCTTTCTTT. Translated: CASSDRNTEAFF.

This rearrangement joins TRBV7-9 to TRBJ2-7; D is uncertain. There are 13 residues in the CDR3. Trimming removed 7 bases at V and 1 base at J, with 11 bases between. Per the germline V gene, CDR1 is SEHNR and CDR2 is FQNEAQ (reference sequence). DNA for the CDR3: TGTGCCAGCACGGTTCTCCCTTCCTACGAGCAGTACTTC. The encoded protein is CASTVLPSYEQYF.

V and J are TRBV4-1 and TRBJ2-2, with D tentatively TRBD2 (5 bases). The CDR3 totals 15 residues. Germline V gene sequence: CDR1 MGHRA, CDR2 YSYEKL. Deletions cut 0 bases from V and 6 bases from J, with 11 bases between. Here the CDR3 reads CASSQEYGVAGELFF. The CDR3 nucleotides read TGCGCCAGCAGCCAAGAGTACGGGGTCGCCGGGGAGCTGTTTTTT.

This chain links TRBV11-2 with TRBJ2-7; TRBD1 matches 7 bases. The CDR3 covers 16 residues. Germline V gene sequence: CDR1 SGHAT, CDR2 FQNNGV. Trimming cost V 1 base and J 1 base; bases outside gene matches: 7. DNA of the CDR3: TGTGCCAGCAGCTTAGGGGGACAGAGGTTTTCCTACGAGCAGTACTTC. Its protein is CASSLGGQRFSYEQYF. The full variable domain, its missing parts supplied by reference TRBV11-2 and TRBJ2-7, is EAGVAQSPRYKIIEKRQSVAFWCNPISGHATLYWYQQILGQGPKLLIQFQNNGVVDDSQLPKDRFSAERLKGVDSTLKIQPAKLEDSAVYLCASSLGGQRFSYEQYFGPGTRLTVT.

This clone was seen a single time. V gene TRBV11-3 combines with J gene TRBJ2-1; 13 bases match TRBD2. The CDR3 covers 17 residues. CDR1 is SGHNT, CDR2 YENEEA, per germline. V lost 6 bases and J lost 4; bases outside the gene matches: 9. The CDR3 DNA sequence: TGTGCCAGCAGTAACGGACTAGCGGGGGACTATTACAATGAGCAGTTCTTC. It specifies CASSNGLAGDYYNEQFF. The variable domain in full, completed from reference TRBV11-3 and TRBJ2-1, reads EAGVVQSPRYKIIEKKQPVAFWCNPISGHNTLYWYLQNLGQGPELLIRYENEEAVDDSQLPKDRFSAERLKGVDSTLKIQPAELGDSAVYLCASSNGLAGDYYNEQFFGPGTRLTVL.

J is TRBJ1-4 and V is TRBV18; 9 nucleotides line up with TRBD1. CDR1 is KGHSH, CDR2 LQKENI, per germline. With V trimmed by 4 bases and J by 8 bases, 8 bases remained unmatched. The CDR3 runs to 15 residues. The CDR3 nucleotides are TGTGCCAGCTCACTAACCCGGGACAGGGTCGAAAAACTGTTTTTT. Amino acids: CASSLTRDRVEKLFF.

The chain uses TRBV5-8 and TRBJ2-7, with 8 bases aligning to TRBD1. Germline assignment: CDR1 SGHTS and CDR2 YDEGEE. J was trimmed by 2 bases and V by 2 bases; bases with no gene match: 0. CDR3 length: 13 residues. The CDR3 DNA is TGTGCCAGCAGCTTACAGGGGGCCTACGAGCAGTACTTC. Amino acid sequence: CASSLQGAYEQYF. Supplemented by reference TRBV5-8 and TRBJ2-7, the full variable domain reads EAGVTQSPTHLIKTRGQQATLRCSPISGHTSVYWYQQALGLGLQFLLWYDEGEERNRGNFPPRFSGRQFPNYSSELNVNALELEDSALYLCASSLQGAYEQYFGPGTRLTVT.

The J gene is TRBJ1-4, the V gene TRBV5-1; 10 nucleotides match TRBD1. The CDR3 runs to 14 residues. V shed 3 bases and J 7 bases; nucleotides not matched to a gene: 3. In germline, CDR1 is SGHRS, CDR2 YFSETQ. The CDR3 sequence is CASSSGQGVEKLFF. The CDR3 DNA is TGCGCCAGCAGCTCCGGACAGGGGGTTGAAAAACTGTTTTTT.

In this sample, this clone turned up once. This rearrangement joins TRBV11-3 to TRBJ2-3; D not certain. CDR1 and CDR2 (germline): SGHNT, YENEEA. The germline V and J ends were trimmed by 5 bases and 2 bases, with 11 bases remaining between them. The CDR3 has 14 residues. CDR3 residues: CASSPARSTDTQYF. CDR3 sequence (DNA): TGTGCCAGCAGCCCCGCCCGGTCCACAGATACGCAGTATTTT.

The V gene is TRBV7-6, the J gene TRBJ1-2; D ambiguous. This CDR3 spans 17 amino acids. The V end was cut by 5 bases, the J end by 0 bases, with 19 bases between. Germline CDR1 reads SGHVS; CDR2 reads FNYEAQ. CDR3 DNA sequence: TGTGCCAGCAGCCCTAGCGGCAGCTCCCCCCCTAACTATGGCTACACCTTC. Amino acid sequence: CASSPSGSSPPNYGYTF.

This chain connects TRBV12-2 to TRBJ2-5; TRBD2 was called by the table and not checked on the DNA. TRBV12-2 is labeled a pseudogene. The CDR3 is made up of 21 amino acids. The CDR3 sequence: CASRLLGLAGGPALPEETQYF. The CDR3 DNA follows: TGTGCAAGTCGCTTACTAGGACTAGCGGGGGGCCCCGCGCTCCCCGAAGAGACCCAGTACTTC.

The chain uses TRBV29-1 and TRBJ1-1; D remains ambiguous. V lost 7 bases and J lost 4, with 13 bases in between. CDR3 length: 12 amino acids. Germline-derived CDR1 and CDR2 are SQVTM and ANQGSEA. CDR3 sequence reads: CSDDTLSTEAFF. The CDR3 region has the DNA TGCAGCGATGACACCCTTTCCACTGAAGCTTTCTTT.

V is TRBV27 and J is TRBJ2-1; a possible D gene is TRBD2 (5 bases). This CDR3 contains 19 residues. CDR1 and CDR2 (germline): MNHEY, SMNVEV (reference sequence). Trimming took 4 bases from V and 6 from J, leaving 28 bases between them. CDR3 in DNA: TGTGCCAGCAGTTCACAATTTACTAGTGGCCCACGGTTAGGCAATGAGCAGTTCTTC. It specifies CASSSQFTSGPRLGNEQFF.

This clone was counted between two and nine times. The V gene is TRBV4-2, the J gene TRBJ2-7, with D uncertain. V lost 2 bases and J 7 bases, leaving 6 bases between the germline ends. Germline CDR1 LGHNA, CDR2 YNFKEQ. CDR3 size: 11 residues. DNA for the CDR3: TGTGCCAGCAGCCAAACCGGAGAGCAGTACTTC. This translates into CASSQTGEQYF.